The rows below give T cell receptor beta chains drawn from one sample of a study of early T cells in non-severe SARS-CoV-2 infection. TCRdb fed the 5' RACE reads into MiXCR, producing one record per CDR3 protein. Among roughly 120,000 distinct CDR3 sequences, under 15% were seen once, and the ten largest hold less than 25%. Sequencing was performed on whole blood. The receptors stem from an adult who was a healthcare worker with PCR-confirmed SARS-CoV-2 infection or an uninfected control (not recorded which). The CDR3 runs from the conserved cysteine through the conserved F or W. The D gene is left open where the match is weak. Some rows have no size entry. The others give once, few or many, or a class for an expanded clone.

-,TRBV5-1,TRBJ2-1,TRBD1,CASSFRDSYNEQFF,TGCGCCAGCAGCTTCCGGGACAGCTACAATGAGCAGTTCTTC
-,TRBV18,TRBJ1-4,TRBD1,CASYRQGGEKLFF,TGTGCCAGCTATCGACAGGGAGGTGAAAAACTGTTTTTT
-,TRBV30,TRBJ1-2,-,CAWSTDSRFYGYTF,TGTGCCTGGAGTACGGACAGCCGATTCTATGGCTACACCTTC
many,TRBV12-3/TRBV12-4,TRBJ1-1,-,CASSLAGNTEAFF,TGTGCCAGCAGCTTGGCAGGGAACACTGAAGCTTTCTTT
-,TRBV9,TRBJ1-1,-,CASSVDPGTEAFF,TGTGCCAGCAGCGTAGATCCCGGGACTGAAGCTTTCTTT
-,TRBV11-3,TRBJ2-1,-,CASSSLGGIGNEQFF,TGTGCCAGCAGCTCCTTGGGGGGCATCGGGAATGAGCAGTTCTTC
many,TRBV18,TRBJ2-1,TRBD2,CASSPPSMRGSSYNEQFF,TGTGCCAGCTCACCACCGTCTATGCGGGGGAGCTCCTACAATGAGCAGTTCTTC
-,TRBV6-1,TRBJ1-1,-,CASRRIMNTEAFF,TGTGCCAGCCGGAGGATCATGAACACTGAAGCTTTCTTT
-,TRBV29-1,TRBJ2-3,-,CTGGGGGLRTDTQYF,TGCACCGGAGGGGGCGGGGGACTTAGGACAGATACGCAGTATTTT
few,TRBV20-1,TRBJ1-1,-,CSATGIPEAFF,TGCAGTGCTACAGGGATTCCTGAAGCTTTCTTT
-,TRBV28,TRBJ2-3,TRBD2,CASSLNSGAGTDTQYF,TGTGCCAGCAGTTTGAATAGCGGGGCGGGCACAGATACGCAGTATTTT
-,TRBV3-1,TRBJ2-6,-,CASSSNSGPGANVLTF,TGTGCCAGCAGCTCGAATTCGGGACCCGGGGCCAACGTCCTGACTTTC
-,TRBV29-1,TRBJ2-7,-,CSVPGHNYEQYF,TGCAGCGTTCCGGGACACAACTACGAGCAGTACTTC
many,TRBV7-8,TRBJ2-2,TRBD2,CASSLTLADTGELFF,TGTGCCAGCAGCTTAACCCTAGCGGACACCGGGGAGCTGTTTTTT
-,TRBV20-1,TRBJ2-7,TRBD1,CSASHRGSYEQYF,TGCAGTGCTAGTCACAGGGGATCCTACGAGCAGTACTTC
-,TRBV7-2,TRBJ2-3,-,CASSLGRRGPSTDTQYF,TGTGCCAGCAGCTTAGGGAGACGGGGCCCTAGCACAGATACGCAGTATTTT
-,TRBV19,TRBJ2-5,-,CASSIGHQETQYF,TGTGCCAGTAGTATTGGCCACCAAGAGACCCAGTACTTC
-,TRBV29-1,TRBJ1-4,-,CSVEDESGLFF,TGCAGCGTTGAAGATGAATCAGGACTGTTTTTT
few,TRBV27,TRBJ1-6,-,CASSLGGGNSPLHF,TGTGCCAGCAGTTTGGGGGGAGGTAATTCACCCCTCCACTTT
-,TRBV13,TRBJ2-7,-,CASSLGKGEQYF,TGTGCCAGCAGCTTGGGCAAAGGCGAGCAGTACTTC